The T cell receptor (beta chain) described here comes from a study of T cell changes during pregnancy in multiple sclerosis. Using immunoSEQ multiplex PCR, the repertoire was profiled, and TCRdb retains in-frame clones only, with some absent. The table has approximately 50,000 clones, approximately 94% seen once. Germline-derived CDR1 and CDR2 are MNHEY and SVGAGI. With 7 bases removed from V and 6 bases from J, the gap between germline ends came to 15 bases. This CDR3 has 14 amino acids. Sequences were derived from CD4+ T cells from peripheral blood mononuclear cells, sampled in the third trimester of pregnancy. This chain connects TRBV6-5 to TRBJ2-2, with a weak D call TRBD2 (5 bases). The clonotype originates from a female donor with multiple sclerosis, enrolled in a pregnancy study. The CDR3 loop reads CASTALLAPGELFF. The CDR3, as DNA: TGTGCCAGCACCGCCCTTCTAGCCCCCGGGGAGCTGTTTTTT.